In this sample, the clone carrying this T cell receptor (beta chain) turned up a few times. The data originate from a study of T-cell reconstitution after alpha-beta-depleted transplantation in children. This CDR3 spans 13 amino acids. V was pared by 8 bases and J by 1 base, with 11 bases between. Germline lookup yields CDR1 SEHNR and CDR2 FQNEAQ (reference sequence). Unique molecular identifiers were incorporated during preparation of the TCRbeta library. Each CDR3 protein gets one entry after TCRdb re-called the PCR reads with MiXCR. The data show 450,000 to 500,000 distinct CDR3 sequences, 12% seen once.

Material: PBMCs from the stem cell graft donor, obtained from the stem cell graft. The clonotype originates from a human donor who donated a stem cell graft to a child with combined immunodeficiency. The V and J genes are TRBV7-9 and TRBJ1-2; no firm D call. For the CDR3, the DNA is TGTGCCAGCTCCCCGAGGGATAACTATGGCTACACCTTC. Translating gives CASSPRDNYGYTF.